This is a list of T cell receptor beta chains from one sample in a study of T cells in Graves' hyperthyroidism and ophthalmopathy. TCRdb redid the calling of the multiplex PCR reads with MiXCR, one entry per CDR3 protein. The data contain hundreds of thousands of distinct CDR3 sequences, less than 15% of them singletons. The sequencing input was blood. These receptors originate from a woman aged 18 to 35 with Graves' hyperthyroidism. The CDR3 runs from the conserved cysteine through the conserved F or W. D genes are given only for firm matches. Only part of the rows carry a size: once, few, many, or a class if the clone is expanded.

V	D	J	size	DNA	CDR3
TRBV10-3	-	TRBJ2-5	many	TGTGCCATCAGTGAGTCGAACCAAGAGACCCAGTACTTC	CAISESNQETQYF
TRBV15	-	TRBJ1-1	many	TGTGCCACCAGCAGAGACGTGAGGGCGGACACTGAAGCTTTCTTT	CATSRDVRADTEAFF
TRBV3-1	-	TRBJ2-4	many	TGTGCCAGCAGCCAACCAGCCAAAAACATTCAGTACTTC	CASSQPAKNIQYF
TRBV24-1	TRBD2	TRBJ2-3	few	TGTGCCACCAGTGTCCCGGGAGGGCTCTCCGATACGCAGTATTTT	CATSVPGGLSDTQYF
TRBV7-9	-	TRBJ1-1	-	TGTGCCAGCAGCTTAAGGGAGGGAGCTTTCTTT	CASSLREGAFF
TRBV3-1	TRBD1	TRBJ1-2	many	TGTGCCAGCAGCCAAGGTCACGCCCCGGGACAGGGTGTTGGTGGCTACACCTTC	CASSQGHAPGQGVGGYTF
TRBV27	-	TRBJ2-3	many	TGTGCCAGCAGTTTAGCGGGACTCACGACAGATACGCAGTATTTT	CASSLAGLTTDTQYF
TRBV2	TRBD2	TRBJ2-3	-	TGTGCCATGACTGGGACTAGCGGGGCGTCGATGCGGGATACGCAGTATTTT	CAMTGTSGASMRDTQYF
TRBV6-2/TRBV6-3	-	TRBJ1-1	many	TGTGCCATCAGGGGCCCGACAAACACTGAAGCTTTCTTT	CAIRGPTNTEAFF
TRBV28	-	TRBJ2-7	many	TGTGCCAGCAGCCGAGAGGCTAGTCCTTACGAGCAGTACTTC	CASSREASPYEQYF
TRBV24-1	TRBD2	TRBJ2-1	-	TGTGCCACCCAACTAGCGGGAGCCGGTAATGAGCAGTTCTTC	CATQLAGAGNEQFF
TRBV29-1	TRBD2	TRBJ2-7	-	TGCAGCGTTGAAGGCGCGGGGCCTAGCGGGAGGTCCTACGAGCGGTACTTC	CSVEGAGPSGRSYERYF
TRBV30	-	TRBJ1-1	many	TGTGCCTGGTGGGAGGTTTGGAGCACTGAAGCTTTCTTT	CAWWEVWSTEAFF